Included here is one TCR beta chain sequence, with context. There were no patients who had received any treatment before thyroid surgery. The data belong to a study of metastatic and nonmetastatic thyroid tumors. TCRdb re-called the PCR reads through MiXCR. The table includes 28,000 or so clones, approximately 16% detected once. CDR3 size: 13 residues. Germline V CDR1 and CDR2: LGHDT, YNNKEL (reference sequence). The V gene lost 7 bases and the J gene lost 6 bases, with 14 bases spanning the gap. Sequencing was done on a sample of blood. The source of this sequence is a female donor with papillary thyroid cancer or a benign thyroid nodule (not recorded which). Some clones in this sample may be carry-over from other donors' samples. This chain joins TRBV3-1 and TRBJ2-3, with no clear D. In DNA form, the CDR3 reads TGTGCCAGCATCTCCACTATTTTGGATACGCAGTATTTT. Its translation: CASISTILDTQYF.